This T cell receptor beta chain comes out of a study of T cells in Graves' hyperthyroidism and ophthalmopathy. The sample holds many counts of this clonotype. With 0 bases removed from V and 3 bases from J, the gap between germline ends came to 5 bases. This CDR3 comprises 12 residues. CDR1 and CDR2 (germline): DFQATT, SNEGSKA (reference sequence). Hyperthyroidism patients were newly diagnosed, had disease duration under 2 months, and were aged 18 to 65 years. Diagnoses used clinical symptoms, serum thyroxine and TRAb, thyroid ultrasound and orbital computed tomography. The sample, blood from the first hyperthyroidism diagnosis, precedes any ophthalmopathy symptoms. Extraction of PBMCs used roughly 9.6 ml of fresh peripheral blood. Researchers took RNA transcripts and amplified the TCR beta CDR3 regions from them. The primer set for the first-round RT-PCR of the TCR CDR3 was HTBI. TCRdb re-called the multiplex PCR reads with MiXCR, one entry per CDR3 protein. Of approximately 600,000 distinct CDR3 sequences listed, approximately 15% are singletons.

The receptor was derived from a woman in her 30s with Graves' hyperthyroidism that later progressed to Graves' ophthalmopathy. The J gene is TRBJ1-2, the V gene TRBV20-1; D gene uncertain. Sequenced material: blood. The CDR3 coding sequence is TGCAGTGCTAGAGATCGGTACTATGGCTACACCTTC. It encodes CSARDRYYGYTF.